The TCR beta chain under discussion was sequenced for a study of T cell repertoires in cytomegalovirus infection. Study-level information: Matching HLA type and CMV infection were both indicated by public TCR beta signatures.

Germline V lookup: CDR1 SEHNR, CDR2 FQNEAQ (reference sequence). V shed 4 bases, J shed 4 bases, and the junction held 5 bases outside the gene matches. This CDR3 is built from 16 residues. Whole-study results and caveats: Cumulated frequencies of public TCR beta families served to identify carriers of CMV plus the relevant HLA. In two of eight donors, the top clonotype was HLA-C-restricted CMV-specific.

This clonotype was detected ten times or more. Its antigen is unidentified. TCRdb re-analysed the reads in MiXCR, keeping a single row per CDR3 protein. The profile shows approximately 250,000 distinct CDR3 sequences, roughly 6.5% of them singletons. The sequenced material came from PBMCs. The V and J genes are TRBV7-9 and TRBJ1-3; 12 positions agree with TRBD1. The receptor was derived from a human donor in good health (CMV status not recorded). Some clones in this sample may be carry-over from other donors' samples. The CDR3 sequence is CASSSGQGARGNTIYF. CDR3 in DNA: TGTGCCAGCAGCTCGGGACAGGGGGCGCGGGGAAACACCATATATTTT.